The entry below gives a single T cell receptor beta chain sequence along with its context. Antigen: not known. The data are from a study of T cell repertoires in cytomegalovirus infection. Study overall: In public TCR beta signatures, there were indications of both CMV infection and matching HLA type.

The germline V and J ends were trimmed by 1 base and 7 bases, with 11 bases remaining between them. Germline CDR1 DFQATT, CDR2 SNEGSKA (reference sequence). The CDR3 is made up of 13 amino acids. TCRdb redid the calling of the reads with MiXCR, one entry per CDR3 protein. The sample includes about 770,000 distinct CDR3 sequences, just under 30% of them seen just once. This sequence joins TRBV20-1 and TRBJ1-5, with D perhaps matching TRBD1 (6 bases). The clonotype originates from a human donor in good health (CMV status not recorded). Some clones in this sample may be carry-over from other donors' samples. Sequences were derived from cultured CD8+ T cells from PBMCs, sampled from culture after CMV antigen stimulation. For the CDR3, the DNA is TGCAGTGCTAGAGTCAGGGGCGACCAGCCCCAGCATTTT. It specifies CSARVRGDQPQHF.